The 16 T cell receptor beta chains presented below share a single source sample, sequenced in a study of shared T cell receptors in the human thymus (dated by TCRdb to the early 2020s). The library relied on the immunoSEQ multiplex PCR assay. In TCRdb, the immuneACCESS table is reduced to in-frame sequences with V and J assigned. These tables do not hold every clone; where another copy was compared, an unresolved V gene accounts for under half, and the others remain unexplained. Across this sample there are 63,000 or so clones, with roughly 96% seen only once. The ten largest clones take up 0.03% to 0.04% of the sample. Specimen: thymocytes. The receptor source for this set is a human donor.

The chain links TRBV12-5 to TRBJ2-3; D could derive from TRBD1 or TRBD2 (8 bases each). The V end was cut by 4 bases, the J end by 0 bases, with 20 bases between. The CDR3 is 18 amino acids. Germline assignment: CDR1 LGHNT and CDR2 FRNRAP. CDR3: CASGCNGGGQASTDTQYF. CDR3 DNA sequence: TGTGCTAGTGGTTGTAACGGGGGGGGACAGGCTAGCACAGATACGCAGTATTTT.

The genes are TRBV28 and TRBJ1-1; tentatively, D is TRBD1 (6 bases). V lost 9 bases and J lost 0, with 8 bases in between. Germline V gives CDR1 MDHEN, CDR2 SYDVKM. The CDR3 is made up of 12 amino acids. CDR3 sequence (DNA): TGTGCCAGGGACAGATTGAACACTGAAGCTTTCTTT. It is translated as CARDRLNTEAFF.

The rearrangement joins TRBV6-5 to TRBJ1-6, with a weak D call TRBD1 (5 bases). CDR1 is MNHEY, CDR2 SVGAGI, per germline. This CDR3 has 16 amino acids. The ends were cut back, 2 bases at V and 8 bases at J, with 16 bases in the middle. Here the CDR3 DNA reads TGTGCCAGCAGTTACCCCGGGACCCCAGCTCATTCACCCCTCCACTTT. Translated: CASSYPGTPAHSPLHF.

The J gene is TRBJ2-5, the V gene TRBV18, with 7 bases aligning to TRBD1. The V gene end was trimmed by 6 bases and the J gene end by 3 bases; junction bases not matched to a gene: 19. CDR1 and CDR2 from the germline V gene are KGHSH and LQKENI. The CDR3 runs 18 residues. The CDR3 sequence is CASSPKTGAWVRKETQYF. The CDR3 region has the DNA TGTGCCAGCTCTCCCAAAACAGGGGCCTGGGTCCGGAAAGAGACCCAGTACTTC.

The chain links TRBV11-1 to TRBJ1-3; D remains unclear. Germline V gene data show CDR1 as SGHAT and CDR2 as FQDESV (reference sequence). The CDR3 spans 18 residues. The V end lost 1 base, the J end lost 0 bases, and 16 bases lay between the germline ends. As DNA, the CDR3 is TGTGCCAGCAGCTTAGTATACCTGGACCAGAGCTCTGGAAACACCATATATTTT. It encodes CASSLVYLDQSSGNTIYF.

The chain joins TRBV7-2 to TRBJ1-2; D is ambiguous. The CDR3 sequence is 17 residues long. V was shortened by 6 bases and J by 2 bases, with 22 bases between the two germline ends. Germline CDR1 SGHTA, CDR2 FQGNSA. CDR3 region: CASRLRFPRSGNYGYTF. CDR3 bases: TGTGCCAGCAGATTAAGGTTCCCCCGGTCGGGGAACTATGGCTACACCTTC.

The V call is TRBV6-6, the J call TRBJ1-5, with D tentatively TRBD1 (5 bases). Germline V CDR1 and CDR2: MNHNY, SVGAGI (reference sequence). The CDR3 is made up of 15 amino acids. Trimming stripped 6 bases from V and 0 bases from J, with 12 bases between. The CDR3 sequence: CASSQTEYSNQPQHF. The CDR3 region has the DNA TGTGCCAGCAGCCAGACAGAGTATAGCAATCAGCCCCAGCATTTT.

This chain connects TRBV28 to TRBJ1-5, with TRBD1 matching 11 bases. Trimming cost V 2 bases and J 1 base; bases outside gene matches: 22. CDR3 length equals 23 residues. The germline gives CDR1 MDHEN, CDR2 SYDVKM. The CDR3 DNA sequence: TGTGCCAGCAGTTTAAAATGGCGTCGGCGGACAGGGGGCAGATATAGGAGCAATCAGCCCCAGCATTTT. This gives the protein CASSLKWRRRTGGRYRSNQPQHF.

The J gene is TRBJ1-1, the V gene TRBV27, with 7 bases matching TRBD1. Germline V gene sequence: CDR1 MNHEY, CDR2 SMNVEV (reference sequence). After removal of 7 bases from V and 9 bases from J, the junction contained 14 bases not matched to a gene. There are 14 residues in the CDR3. The chain's CDR3 is CASKMWGLTGKAFF. The CDR3 DNA reads TGTGCCAGCAAAATGTGGGGCCTGACAGGGAAAGCTTTCTTT.

This clone has a single count. In DNA form, the CDR3 reads TGTGCCAGCAGCTCAGACTGGACAGGGAGGGATGAGCAGTTCTTC. It encodes CASSSDWTGRDEQFF. This rearrangement joins TRBV7-6 to TRBJ2-1, with TRBD1 as a possible D gene (8 bases). This CDR3 is 15 amino acids long. V was shortened by 4 bases and J by 8 bases, with 18 bases between the two germline ends. CDR1 SGHVS and CDR2 FNYEAQ come from the germline V gene.

The DNA of the CDR3 is TGTGCCAGCAGCTTAGGTGGAGGGGATCAGCCCCAGCATTTT. Translation gives CASSLGGGDQPQHF. The J gene is TRBJ1-5, the V gene TRBV13, with D possibly TRBD1 on 5 matching bases. The germline gives CDR1 PRHDT, CDR2 FYEKMQ (reference sequence). Trimming took off 0 bases at V and 5 bases at J, with 8 bases between the two ends. The CDR3 extends over 14 amino acids.

This clone was detected only once. V and J are TRBV4-3 and TRBJ2-2, with 7 bases fitting TRBD1. Germline CDR1 reads LGHNA; CDR2 reads YSLEER. V shed 8 bases, J shed 4 bases, and the junction held 7 bases outside the gene matches. CDR3 length: 14 amino acids. CDR3 in DNA: TGCGCCAGCGATAAGGGGGCGGGCACCGGGGAGCTGTTTTTT. As protein: CASDKGAGTGELFF.

The rearrangement links TRBV4-3 to TRBJ1-1; a weak D match, TRBD1 (5 bases). V lost 1 base, J lost 0 bases, and 12 bases lay in between. Germline assignment: CDR1 LGHNA and CDR2 YSLEER. The CDR3 runs to 16 residues. CDR3 bases: TGCGCCAGCAGCCAAGTAGAGACAGCCTTGAACACTGAAGCTTTCTTT. This codes for CASSQVETALNTEAFF.

J is TRBJ2-2 and V is TRBV7-2, with D hard to call. The germline CDR1 and CDR2 sequences are SGHTA and FQGNSA. Trimming left V 3 bases short and J 9 bases short, with 17 bases between. The CDR3 is 15 residues long. The CDR3 protein is CASSFPKKMYRELFF. The CDR3 DNA reads TGTGCCAGCAGCTTTCCTAAGAAGATGTATCGGGAGCTGTTTTTT.

This chain joins TRBV6-1 and TRBJ1-2; 7 positions match TRBD1. The V gene's germline CDR1 is MNHNS and CDR2 SASEGT. The CDR3 loop spans 15 amino acids. Trimming took 0 bases from V and 2 from J; bases not matched to a gene: 3. The CDR3 region is CASSEATTGNYGYTF. The CDR3 nucleotides are TGTGCCAGCAGTGAAGCAACGACAGGGAACTATGGCTACACCTTC.

The chain joins TRBV4-3 to TRBJ2-2; possible D gene TRBD1, 6 bases. CDR3 length equals 15 residues. V was trimmed by 0 bases and J by 15 bases, leaving 20 bases between them. Germline V CDR1 and CDR2: LGHNA, YSLEER. The CDR3 spells CASSQDRDTRSGVFF. The CDR3 DNA sequence: TGCGCCAGCAGCCAAGATCGGGACACACGCTCTGGGGTGTTTTTT.